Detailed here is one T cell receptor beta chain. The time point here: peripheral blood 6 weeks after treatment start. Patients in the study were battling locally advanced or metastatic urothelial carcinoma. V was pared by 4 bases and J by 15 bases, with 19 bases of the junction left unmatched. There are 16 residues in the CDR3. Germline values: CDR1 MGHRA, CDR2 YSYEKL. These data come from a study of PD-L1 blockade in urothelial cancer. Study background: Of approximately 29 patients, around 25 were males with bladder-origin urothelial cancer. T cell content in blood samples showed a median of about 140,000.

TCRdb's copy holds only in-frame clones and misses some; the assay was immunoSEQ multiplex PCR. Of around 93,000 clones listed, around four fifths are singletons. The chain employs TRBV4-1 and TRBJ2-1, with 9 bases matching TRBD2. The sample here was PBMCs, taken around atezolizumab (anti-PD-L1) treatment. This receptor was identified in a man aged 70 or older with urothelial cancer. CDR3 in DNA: TGCGCCAGCAGCCCCACCTCGCGGGAGGCGGGAGGGCCTAGGTTCTTC. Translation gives CASSPTSREAGGPRFF.